This section outlines one T cell receptor (beta chain) sequence together with its context. Its matching antigen is unknown. This sample was included in a study of cytomegalovirus exposure and HLA in healthy donors. Findings of the study overall: A few chains tied to CMV proved CMV antigen-specific in vitro. The study assumed roughly uniform donor sequencing depth for presence/absence analyses.

The PCR made use of 60 Vbeta and 13 Jbeta primers. Assay: immunoSEQ multiplex PCR; the TCRdb copy retains only in-frame clones and omits some. Here the sample spans tens of thousands of clones, about 82% being singletons. CDR3 length equals 15 residues. Germline lookup yields CDR1 SGHNT and CDR2 YYREEE (reference sequence). With V trimmed by 4 bases and J by 7 bases, 9 bases remained unmatched. Sequencing was carried out using PBMCs. The clonotype originates from a woman in her thirties in good health and CMV-seronegative. This chain uses TRBV5-4 with TRBJ1-2, with 11 positions matching TRBD1. DNA for the CDR3: TGTGCCAGCAGCGGCCGGACAGGGGGCGGGGCTGGCTACACCTTC. This codes for CASSGRTGGGAGYTF.